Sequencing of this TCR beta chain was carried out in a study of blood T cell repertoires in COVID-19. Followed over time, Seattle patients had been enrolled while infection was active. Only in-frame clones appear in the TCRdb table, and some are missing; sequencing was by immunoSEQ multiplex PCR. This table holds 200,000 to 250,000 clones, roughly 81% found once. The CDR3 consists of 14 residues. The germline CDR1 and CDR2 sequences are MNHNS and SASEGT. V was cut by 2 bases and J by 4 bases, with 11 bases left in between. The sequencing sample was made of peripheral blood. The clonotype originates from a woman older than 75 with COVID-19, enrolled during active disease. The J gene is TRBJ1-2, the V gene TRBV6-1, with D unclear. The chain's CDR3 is CASSENPTSYGYTF. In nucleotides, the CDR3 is TGTGCCAGCAGTGAAAACCCGACAAGCTATGGCTACACCTTC.